This TCR beta chain was documented in a study of blood T cell repertoires in COVID-19. Turning to the study itself: PBMCs, B-cell-depleted T cells, or T cells were the source of the cDNA or gDNA that made up the material.

This table comes from immunoSEQ multiplex PCR, and its TCRdb copy is limited to in-frame clones, with some not included. Of about 97,000 clones listed, 82% are singletons. This CDR3 comprises 11 residues. Trimming pared 6 bases from V and 6 bases from J, leaving 8 bases between. The receptor comes from a man between 65 and 85 years old with acute or convalescent COVID-19. V and J are TRBV12-3 or TRBV12-4 and TRBJ1-1; D remains ambiguous. Sequencing was carried out using peripheral blood. DNA of the CDR3: TGTGCCAGCAGCTCGACATCTGAAGCTTTCTTT. Translating gives CASSSTSEAFF.